The T cell receptor (beta chain) described here comes from a study of early T cells in non-severe SARS-CoV-2 infection. Points from the study as a whole: VDJdb-based annotation leaned toward anti-spike CD8 responses and missed private and CD4 specificities.

To note about this clonotype: The antigen remains undetermined.

V was cut by 4 bases and J by 2 bases, with 18 bases left in between. The germline V gene encodes CDR1 SGHVS and CDR2 FNYEAQ. The CDR3 is 16 amino acids. Using its own MiXCR run on the 5' RACE reads, TCRdb lists one record per CDR3 protein. The sample has some 71,000 distinct CDR3 sequences, around a tenth seen once. The sequenced sample consisted of whole blood. The origin of this receptor is an adult who was a healthcare worker with PCR-confirmed SARS-CoV-2 infection or an uninfected control (not recorded which). The chain links TRBV7-6 to TRBJ2-7, with a weak D call TRBD1 (6 bases). The CDR3 coding sequence is TGTGCCAGCAGCTCCTCATTCCGGGACAAGCCCTACGAGCAGTACTTC. Encoded protein: CASSSSFRDKPYEQYF.